The present entry profiles one TCR beta chain with its context. Its recognized antigen is unknown. No base qualities exist here, and no much larger clone lies one base off it. The germline V gene supplies CDR1 SQVTM and CDR2 ANQGSEA. V loses 7 bases of germline sequence and J loses 1 base, and the interval between the two ends is 16 bases. From its cysteine to its phenylalanine, the CDR3 spans 14 amino acids. Only CDR3 DNA is held: 42 bases, read in frame from base 1. The intended sense of this specimen's time point label: 2015-2016 season, 7 days after influenza vaccination. TCRB sequencing was used to follow sorted CD4 subsets from the blood of adults before and after they were given the seasonal inactivated influenza vaccine (Fluvarix). Subjects were considered eligible if community-dwelling and if influenza vaccine had not been received in the prior 6 months. Influenza vaccine contraindications, substance abuse, HIV/AIDS, active malignancy, immunomodulatory medication and active illness such as respiratory infection were included among the exclusion criteria. Per time point, between about 40 and 110 mL of blood was sampled. Ficoll-Paque PLUS or SepMate separation was used to isolate PBMC. As a comparison non-Tfh subset, CXCR5- memory CD4 T cells were sorted. Cell subsets were sorted from PBMC on a BD FACS Aria before DNA extraction.

These data belong to a study of follicular helper T cells after annual influenza vaccination listed by TCRdb under 2017. Regarding the research as a whole: After each seasonal influenza vaccination, blood samples were collected on days 0, 7 and 28. Some subjects were followed across successive annual vaccinations spanning the 2013-2014, 2014-2015 and 2015-2016 seasons to study recall of cTfh clones. One week after vaccination, a second recruited cohort of more than nine subjects (Table S1) displayed a similar ICOS+CD38+ cTfh response. Multi-year samples were available for six subjects, with four spanning two vaccination seasons and two spanning three seasons. The 2013-2014 samples were cryopreserved, while the 2015 samples were processed right after collection. Overall study results and their limits: Successive annual vaccinations recalled a recurring oligoclonal ICOS+CD38+ cTfh response that included tetramer and AIM influenza-specific clonotypes. Day 7 ICOS+CD38+ clones were most often found later in ICOS-CD38- cTfh, suggesting that subset may serve as a memory reservoir. Rare clonotypes could not be sampled because productive TCRB sequences were recovered from only roughly 9-20% of the analyzed cells. In the assessment of influenza clone enrichment, the possibility that the much larger non-cTfh compartments were undersampled could not be ruled out. ICOS+CD38+ cTfh clonality correlated with the frequency of that population, and its change correlated with the change in circulating plasmablast frequency.

Library method: the immunoSEQ multiplex PCR assay. Adaptive Biotechnologies handled the TCRB amplification, library preparation, sequencing and preliminary bioinformatics at Survey level resolution. Turning to the authors' computational methods: Clonality was calculated in R as 1 minus normalized Shannon entropy, and the Gini index was computed with the R package ineq. The overlap score was defined as the summed counts of shared sequences divided by the total counts of all sequences in both compared samples. Significance of shared clonotypes was assessed by Fisher's exact test, with a theoretical repertoire of 10^7 TCRB sequences assumed. TCRdb mirrors the immuneACCESS table, restricted to in-frame sequences. Some clones are absent from its copies; in checked studies, under half trace to an unresolved V gene, and the reason for the others is unknown. That table is the source of V, J and clone size, and D and trimming were worked out from the DNA. The sample table shows roughly 10,000 clones, and 83% are seen once. About 0.4% of the sample is held by the ten biggest clonotypes.

This material consisted of CXCR5- memory CD4+ T cells sorted from blood, taken 7 days after influenza vaccination. In light of the paper, this sample's cell subset or site label describes: CXCR5- memory CD4 T cells. The chain is made from TRBV29-1 and TRBJ1-1, and perhaps TRBD1 as D gene, on 6 matching bases. The receptor comes from an adult who received the influenza vaccine. The DNA sequence is given as TGCAGCGCTCTCGGGGACACCCAGAACACTGAAGCTTTCTTT. It specifies CSALGDTQNTEAFF.